A selection of T cell receptor beta chains follows, all from one sample in a study of CD8 T cells in ankylosing spondylitis. TCRdb reprocessed the 5' RACE reads via MiXCR and lists one record per CDR3 protein. Seen here are 500,000 or so distinct CDR3 sequences, 5.3% observed once, and the top ten hold roughly 3.3%. Sequenced material: blood, either unsorted or a sorted T cell fraction (not recorded which). Receptors were obtained from a male donor with ankylosing spondylitis. CDR3s include the opening cysteine and the closing phenylalanine or tryptophan. Each record gives: D gene, V gene, J gene, clone size, CDR3 protein, CDR3 DNA. D genes are given only for firm matches. The size of a clone is reported for some rows only, either as once, few or many, or as a class for expanded clones.

.,TRBV5-1,TRBJ2-2,many,CASSLGVNTGELFF,TGCGCCAGCAGCTTAGGAGTAAACACCGGGGAGCTGTTTTTT
.,TRBV6-5,TRBJ1-6,many,CASSYSGAGSPLHF,TGTGCCAGCAGTTATTCGGGGGCAGGTTCACCCCTCCACTTT
.,TRBV10-3,TRBJ2-6,many,CAITGSGANVLTF,TGTGCCATCACGGGGTCTGGGGCCAACGTCCTGACTTTC
TRBD1,TRBV5-1,TRBJ2-3,many,CASRPGQGAGNADTQYF,TGCGCCAGCAGACCAGGACAGGGGGCAGGTAATGCAGATACGCAGTATTTT
.,TRBV4-2,TRBJ2-7,many,CASSQQFRSASRSYEQYF,TGTGCCAGCAGCCAACAGTTCCGGTCGGCTAGCAGGTCCTACGAGCAGTACTTC
.,TRBV18,TRBJ1-1,many,CASSPPWGPNTEAFF,TGTGCCAGCTCACCACCCTGGGGTCCAAACACTGAAGCTTTCTTT
.,TRBV20-1,TRBJ2-2,many,CSRGRGRTGELFF,TGCAGTCGCGGCAGGGGGAGGACCGGGGAGCTGTTTTTT
TRBD1,TRBV20-1,TRBJ1-2,.,CSAQTGAGSNYGYTF,TGCAGTGCACAGACAGGGGCCGGGAGTAACTATGGCTACACCTTC
.,TRBV9,TRBJ2-1,many,CASSVDRGPPYNEQFF,TGTGCCAGCAGCGTAGATCGGGGGCCCCCCTACAATGAGCAGTTCTTC
.,TRBV7-9,TRBJ2-7,many,CASSLVRTAIRSYEQYF,TGTGCCAGCAGCTTAGTAAGGACAGCGATCCGCTCCTACGAGCAGTACTTC
TRBD1,TRBV5-1,TRBJ1-6,many,CASSDSGGYNSPLHF,TGCGCCAGCAGCGATTCAGGGGGATACAATTCACCCCTCCACTTT
TRBD1,TRBV7-9,TRBJ1-3,few,CASRFAGTGVNTIYF,TGTGCCAGCAGATTCGCCGGGACAGGGGTGAACACCATATATTTT
.,TRBV28,TRBJ2-6,few,CASSSPGSVLTF,TGTGCCAGCAGTTCCCCTGGGTCCGTCCTGACTTTC
.,TRBV13,TRBJ1-1,many,CASSPGRAPNTEAFF,TGTGCCAGCAGCCCGGGACGGGCCCCAAACACTGAAGCTTTCTTT
TRBD1,TRBV4-3,TRBJ2-3,.,CASSLDDRGYTDTQYF,TGCGCCAGCAGCCTCGATGACAGGGGCTACACAGATACGCAGTATTTT
TRBD1,TRBV12-3/TRBV12-4,TRBJ2-3,many,CASSPGTGDTDTQYF,TGTGCCAGCAGTCCCGGGACAGGGGACACAGATACGCAGTATTTT
.,TRBV28,TRBJ2-7,many,CASSPGPTGEQYF,TGTGCCAGCAGCCCGGGACCGACCGGCGAGCAGTACTTC
.,TRBV5-1,TRBJ2-5,many,CASSFRGQGKETQYF,TGCGCCAGCAGCTTTAGGGGTCAGGGAAAAGAGACCCAGTACTTC
.,TRBV27,TRBJ2-7,many,CASSLKVRGNEQYF,TGTGCCAGCAGTTTAAAGGTTCGCGGAAATGAGCAGTACTTC
TRBD2,TRBV20-1,TRBJ2-7,many,CSASTRLAGAGEQYF,TGCAGTGCTAGTACCCGACTAGCGGGAGCGGGGGAGCAGTACTTC
TRBD2,TRBV7-2,TRBJ2-1,.,CASSLDGGGYNEQFF,TGTGCCAGCAGCTTAGATGGCGGGGGGTACAATGAGCAGTTCTTC
.,TRBV18,TRBJ1-1,many,CASSPDSTEAFF,TGTGCCAGCTCACCAGATTCCACTGAAGCTTTCTTT
.,TRBV21-1,TRBJ2-2,many,CASSKVGSGRAGELFF,TGTGCCAGCAGCAAAGTTGGTAGCGGGAGGGCCGGGGAGCTGTTTTTT
TRBD1,TRBV7-8,TRBJ1-2,.,CASSITGGYGYTF,TGTGCCAGCAGCATCACAGGGGGGTATGGCTACACCTTC
TRBD2,TRBV15,TRBJ2-1,many,CATSRDVAGIYNEQFF,TGTGCCACCAGCAGAGATGTAGCGGGGATTTACAATGAGCAGTTCTTC
TRBD1,TRBV29-1,TRBJ1-1,.,CSVLTGKNTEAFF,TGCAGCGTTCTGACAGGGAAGAACACTGAAGCTTTCTTT
TRBD1,TRBV20-1,TRBJ2-1,many,CSADKWDRHYNEQFF,TGCAGTGCGGATAAGTGGGACAGGCACTACAATGAGCAGTTCTTC
TRBD2,TRBV4-3,TRBJ2-1,many,CASSQDGGLAELSSYNEQFF,TGCGCCAGCAGCCAAGACGGGGGACTAGCGGAATTGAGCTCCTACAATGAGCAGTTCTTC
.,TRBV2,TRBJ2-1,.,CASSAEVGNNEQFF,TGTGCCAGCAGTGCAGAGGTTGGGAACAATGAGCAGTTCTTC